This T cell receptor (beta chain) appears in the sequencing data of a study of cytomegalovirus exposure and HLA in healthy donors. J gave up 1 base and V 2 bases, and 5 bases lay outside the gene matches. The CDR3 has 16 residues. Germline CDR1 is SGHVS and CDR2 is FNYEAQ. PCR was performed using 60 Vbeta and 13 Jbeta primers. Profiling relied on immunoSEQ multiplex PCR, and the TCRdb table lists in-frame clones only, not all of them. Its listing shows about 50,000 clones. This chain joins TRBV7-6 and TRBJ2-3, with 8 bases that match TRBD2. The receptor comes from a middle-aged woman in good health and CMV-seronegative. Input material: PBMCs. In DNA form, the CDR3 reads TGTGCCAGCAGCTTAACGGGAGGGCTTGGCACAGATACGCAGTATTTT. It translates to CASSLTGGLGTDTQYF.